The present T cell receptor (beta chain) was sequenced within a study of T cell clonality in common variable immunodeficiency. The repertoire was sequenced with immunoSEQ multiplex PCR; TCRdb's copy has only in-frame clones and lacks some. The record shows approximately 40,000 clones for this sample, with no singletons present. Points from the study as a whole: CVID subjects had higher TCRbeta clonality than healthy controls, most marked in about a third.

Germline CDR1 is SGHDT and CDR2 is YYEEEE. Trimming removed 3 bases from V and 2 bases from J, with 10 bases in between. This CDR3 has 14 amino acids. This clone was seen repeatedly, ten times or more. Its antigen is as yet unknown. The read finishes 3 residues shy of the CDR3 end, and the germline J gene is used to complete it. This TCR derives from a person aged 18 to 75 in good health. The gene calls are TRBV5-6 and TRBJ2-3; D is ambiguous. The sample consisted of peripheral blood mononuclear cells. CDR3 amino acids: CASSSSNHTDTQYF. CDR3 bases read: TGTGCCAGCAGCTCCAGTAACCACACAGATACG. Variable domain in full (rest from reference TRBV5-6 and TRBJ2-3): DAGVTQSPTHLIKTRGQQVTLRCSPKSGHDTVSWYQQALGQGPQFIFQYYEEEERQRGNFPDRFSGHQFPNYSSELNVNALLLGDSALYLCASSSSNHTDTQYFGPGTRLTVL.